The source of this T cell receptor (beta chain) is a study of blood T cell repertoires in COVID-19 (dated by TCRdb to the early 2020s). About the investigation overall: Samples from collaborators originated in the United States, Italy and Spain and spanned both the acute and convalescent phases of COVID-19. The material from the prospective study consisted of cDNA or gDNA derived from T cells, B-cell-depleted T cells, or PBMCs. Subjects who had been exposed to COVID-19, were actively infected with it, or had recovered from it provided the deeply sampled blood TCRbeta repertoires that made up the dataset. A freely available public database, intended as a resource for researchers studying the immune response to SARS-CoV-2, is where the repertoires were released. The samples were drawn from the first 160 participants of the ongoing ImmuneRACE study and from under 1,500 subjects provided by 6 global collaborators. Nearly every sample came with metadata listing a de-identified subject ID, COVID-19 status, age in years and sex. Where available, HLA class I and class II types were taken from metadata supplied by the sample provider and were not determined by assay-based typing. What the authors observed across the whole study: The quantity of clinical and demographic metadata differed by source and by participant and was supplied without curation.

Collaborating institutions collected whole blood in K2EDTA tubes following their own protocols. For TCRbeta analysis, collaborators shipped samples as frozen whole blood, isolated PBMCs, or DNA extracted from either of those sample types. TCRbeta CDR3 regions were amplified from genomic DNA by means of the immunoSEQ Assay, a bias-controlled multiplex PCR. Processing in the source paper ran as follows. Nucleated cell counts per sample were estimated from amplification of reference gene primers within the assay. Sequence reads were collapsed and filtered to measure the absolute abundance of every unique TCRbeta CDR3 rearrangement. For each sample, productive Simpson clonality was calculated as the square root of Simpson's diversity index over productive rearrangements. The table was pulled from immuneACCESS by TCRdb, which kept in-frame rearrangements only. Such tables lose some clones; where checked, under half of the loss comes from unresolved V genes, and the rest has no known cause. From that table come the V and J calls and clone size; the DNA was used to work out D and trimming. In this sample the table shows fewer than 350,000 clones, roughly 90% of which occur a single time. Together, the top ten hold roughly 9% of the sample.

Based on the germline V gene, the CDR1 and CDR2 sequences are SQVTM and ANQGSEA. The CDR3 sequence holds 14 residues, the cysteine and phenylalanine included. Only the CDR3 DNA stays, 42 bases, in frame from base 1. V loses 2 bases, J loses 5 bases, and the germline ends lie 12 bases apart. About this clone: Its antigen is still unknown. Base qualities are not provided; no much larger clone lies one nucleotide away.

This chain is built from TRBV29-1 and TRBJ1-4; no D gene is confidently identified. The sample taken for sequencing was peripheral blood. This clonotype originated in a man younger than 35 with active or convalescent COVID-19. The CDR3 protein sequence reads: CSVESGSANEKLFF. The DNA is TGCAGCGTTGAATCCGGGTCGGCAAATGAAAAACTGTTTTTT.